This T cell receptor (beta chain) was found in a study of regulatory T cells in long-lasting Graves disease. Whole-study findings and limits: Sample size, which was small, may have reduced accuracy. Patients whose Graves' disease persisted exhibited lower TCR diversity than those newly diagnosed. There were preferences for TRBV28, TRBJ1-2 and TRBJ2-5 in persistent disease.

This clonotype was seen at least ten times. Its antigen is currently unknown. Germline is not matched at one junction end, which may reflect a read error. TCR beta libraries were built with iRepertoire HTBI primers and Arm-PCR of CDR3 regions. TCRdb recomputed calls from the multiplex PCR reads with MiXCR, one row per CDR3 protein. Of a few hundred thousand distinct CDR3 sequences in the sample, 20% to 25% are singletons; the top ten hold 28%. This CDR3 region has 15 residues. CDR1 and CDR2 from the germline V gene are SSHAT and FNYEAQ (reference sequence). Time point: persistent/refractory GD, antithyroid drugs over 5 years with positive TRAb. Making the TCR library involved RNA that had been extracted from PBMCs.

The sequencing used peripheral blood mononuclear cells (PBMCs), collected when the disease was refractory, from a patient treated with antithyroid drugs. This receptor was obtained from a woman between 40 and 50 years old with Graves disease. The J gene is TRBJ2-5, the V gene TRBV7-7; the match to TRBD1 covers 9 bases. CDR3 nucleotides: TGTGCTAGCAGCTTCGGGACAGGGAGGCAAGAGACCCAGTACTTC. Encoded protein: CASSFGTGRQETQYF.